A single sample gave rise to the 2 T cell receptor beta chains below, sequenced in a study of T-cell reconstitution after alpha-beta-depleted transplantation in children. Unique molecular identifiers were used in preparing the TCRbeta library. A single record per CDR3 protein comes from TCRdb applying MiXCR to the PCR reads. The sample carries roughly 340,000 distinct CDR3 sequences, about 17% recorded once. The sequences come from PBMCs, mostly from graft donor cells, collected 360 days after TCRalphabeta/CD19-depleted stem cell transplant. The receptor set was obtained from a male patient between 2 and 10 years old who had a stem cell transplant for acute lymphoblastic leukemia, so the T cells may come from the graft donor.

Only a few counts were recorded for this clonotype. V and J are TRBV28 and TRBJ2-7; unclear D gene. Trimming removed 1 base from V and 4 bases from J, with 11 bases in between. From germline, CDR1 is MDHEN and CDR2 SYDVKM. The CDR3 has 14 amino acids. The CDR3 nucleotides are TGTGCCAGCAGTTTATTCCAACCACTTTACGAGCAGTACTTC. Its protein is CASSLFQPLYEQYF. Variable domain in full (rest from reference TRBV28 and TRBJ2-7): DVKVTQSSRYLVKRTGEKVFLECVQDMDHENMFWYRQDPGLGLRLIYFSYDVKMKEKGDIPEGYSVSREKKERFSLILESASTNQTSMYLCASSLFQPLYEQYFGPGTRLTVT.

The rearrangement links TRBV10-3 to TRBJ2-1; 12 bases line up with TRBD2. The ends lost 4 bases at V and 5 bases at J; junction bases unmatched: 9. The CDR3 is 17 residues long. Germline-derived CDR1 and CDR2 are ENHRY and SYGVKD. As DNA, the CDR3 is TGTGCCATCAGTGGGGGGGTGCTAGCGGGAGGGAACAATGAGCAGTTCTTC. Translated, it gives CAISGGVLAGGNNEQFF.